This is a list of T cell receptor beta chains from one sample in a study of T cells in Graves' hyperthyroidism and ophthalmopathy. TCRdb processed the multiplex PCR reads anew with MiXCR; each CDR3 protein has one entry. The repertoire holds 600,000 to 850,000 distinct CDR3 sequences, with around a sixth as singletons. The sequencing sample was made of blood. These receptors all come from a woman in her 50s with Graves' hyperthyroidism that later progressed to Graves' ophthalmopathy. Both conserved end residues are part of each CDR3. Each record gives: J gene, D gene, V gene, clone size, CDR3 DNA, CDR3 protein. A D gene is named only where the DNA matches it firmly. Where a row states a size, it is once, few, many or the class of an expanded clone; other rows omit it.

j_call: TRBJ2-1; d_call: -; v_call: TRBV20-1; clone_size: few; cdr3_nt: TGCAGTGCTAGAGGGCCCGCCCCAGCGGATGAGCAGTTCTTC; cdr3_aa: CSARGPAPADEQFF
j_call: TRBJ2-1; d_call: -; v_call: TRBV4-1; clone_size: -; cdr3_nt: TGCGCCAGCAGCCAACTCCGGGACTCGGTTTACAATGAGCAGTTCTTC; cdr3_aa: CASSQLRDSVYNEQFF
j_call: TRBJ2-2; d_call: -; v_call: TRBV20-1; clone_size: few; cdr3_nt: TGCAGTGCGCCGGGCGGGGCCGCGGGCACCGGGGAGCTGTTTTTT; cdr3_aa: CSAPGGAAGTGELFF
j_call: TRBJ1-1; d_call: -; v_call: TRBV3-1; clone_size: many; cdr3_nt: TGTGCCAGCACACAGAACGCCTGGAGTGTGAACACTGAAGCTTTCTTT; cdr3_aa: CASTQNAWSVNTEAFF
j_call: TRBJ1-1; d_call: -; v_call: TRBV7-9; clone_size: few; cdr3_nt: TGTGCCAGCAGCTTCGTGGGGAGAAACACTGAAGCTTTCTTT; cdr3_aa: CASSFVGRNTEAFF
j_call: TRBJ2-7; d_call: TRBD2; v_call: TRBV7-3; clone_size: many; cdr3_nt: TGTGCCAGCAGCTTAAATGTCGGGACTACCTACGAGCAGTACTTC; cdr3_aa: CASSLNVGTTYEQYF
j_call: TRBJ2-2; d_call: -; v_call: TRBV7-6; clone_size: -; cdr3_nt: TGTGCCAGCAGCTGGAACCGGACAGCCCCCAACACCGGGGAGCTGTTTTTT; cdr3_aa: CASSWNRTAPNTGELFF
j_call: TRBJ2-1; d_call: -; v_call: TRBV11-3; clone_size: many; cdr3_nt: TGTGCCAGCAGCTTACGGGGGGCTGCCTACAATGAGCAGTTCTTC; cdr3_aa: CASSLRGAAYNEQFF
j_call: TRBJ1-6; d_call: -; v_call: TRBV2; clone_size: -; cdr3_nt: TGTGCCAGCAGCACAGGGCCTTCCCCTAATTCACCCCTCCACTTT; cdr3_aa: CASSTGPSPNSPLHF
j_call: TRBJ2-3; d_call: -; v_call: TRBV5-1; clone_size: -; cdr3_nt: TGCGCCAGCAGCGGGATTGCGGCTCTGAGCACAGATACGCAGTATTTT; cdr3_aa: CASSGIAALSTDTQYF
j_call: TRBJ2-3; d_call: TRBD2; v_call: TRBV10-3; clone_size: -; cdr3_nt: TGTGCCATCAGTATCGGGGGGGCCGGTGGCACAGATACGCAGTATTTT; cdr3_aa: CAISIGGAGGTDTQYF
j_call: TRBJ2-5; d_call: TRBD2; v_call: TRBV20-1; clone_size: many; cdr3_nt: TGCAGTGCTAGAGCTGCTAGCGGGGGGTACCAAGAGACCCAGTACTTC; cdr3_aa: CSARAASGGYQETQYF
j_call: TRBJ1-3; d_call: -; v_call: TRBV20-1; clone_size: many; cdr3_nt: TGCAGTGCTAGGGGGCACGAGGAGAGCTCTGGAAACACCATATATTTT; cdr3_aa: CSARGHEESSGNTIYF
j_call: TRBJ1-2; d_call: -; v_call: TRBV6-4; clone_size: -; cdr3_nt: TGTGCCAGCAGTGACCTTCCCGGACCATCAAGGAGCTACACCTTC; cdr3_aa: CASSDLPGPSRSYTF
j_call: TRBJ1-5; d_call: -; v_call: TRBV5-4; clone_size: few; cdr3_nt: TGTGCCAGCAGCTTCGGACTGAATAGCAATCAGCCCCAGCATTTT; cdr3_aa: CASSFGLNSNQPQHF
j_call: TRBJ2-7; d_call: -; v_call: TRBV7-8; clone_size: many; cdr3_nt: TGTGCCAGCAGCTTAGCGGTCCTTGGCGAGCAGTACTTC; cdr3_aa: CASSLAVLGEQYF